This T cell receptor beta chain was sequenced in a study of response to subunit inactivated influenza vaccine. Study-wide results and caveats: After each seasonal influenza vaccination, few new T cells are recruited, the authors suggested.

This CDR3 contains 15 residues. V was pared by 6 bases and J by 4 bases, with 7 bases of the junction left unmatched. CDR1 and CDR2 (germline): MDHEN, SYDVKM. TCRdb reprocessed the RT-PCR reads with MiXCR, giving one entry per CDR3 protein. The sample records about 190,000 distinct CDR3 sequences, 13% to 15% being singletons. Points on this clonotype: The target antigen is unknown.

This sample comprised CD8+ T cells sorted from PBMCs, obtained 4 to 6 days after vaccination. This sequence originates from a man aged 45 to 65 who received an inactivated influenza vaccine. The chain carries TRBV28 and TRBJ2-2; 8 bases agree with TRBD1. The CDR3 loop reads CASSPRQGITGELFF. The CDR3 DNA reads TGTGCCAGCAGCCCTCGACAGGGGATCACCGGGGAGCTGTTTTTT. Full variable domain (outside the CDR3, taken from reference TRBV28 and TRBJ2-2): DVKVTQSSRYLVKRTGEKVFLECVQDMDHENMFWYRQDPGLGLRLIYFSYDVKMKEKGDIPEGYSVSREKKERFSLILESASTNQTSMYLCASSPRQGITGELFFGEGSRLTVL.